One TCR beta chain is described in this entry. Its antigen is as yet unknown. PCR amplification relied on 60 Vbeta primers (plus 13 Jbeta primers). Produced via immunoSEQ multiplex PCR; TCRdb's table is partial and in-frame only. The sample table includes 49,000 or so clones. Donors sampled were nominally healthy, though unrecorded immune exposures were likely. This entry is derived from a study of cytomegalovirus exposure and HLA in healthy donors. Regarding the study as a whole: Among CMV-associated TCR beta chains, most appeared HLA-restricted in a later analysis.

The sample taken for sequencing was PBMCs. The source is a man aged 35 to 55 in good health and CMV-seropositive.

The CDR3 reads CASSSLDRGENTEAFF. The DNA for the CDR3 is TGTGCCAGCAGCTCTCTGGACAGGGGGGAGAACACTGAAGCTTTCTTT. This chain uses TRBV7-3 with TRBJ1-1; the match to TRBD1 covers 10 bases. The V and J ends lost 4 bases and 1 base, in that order; junction bases with no gene match: 6. The CDR3 consists of 16 residues. Germline loops: CDR1 SGHTA, CDR2 FQGTGA. Using reference TRBV7-3 and TRBJ1-1 for the parts outside the CDR3, the full variable domain is GAGVSQTPSNKVTEKGKYVELRCDPISGHTALYWYRQSLGQGPEFLIYFQGTGAADDSGLPNDRFFAVRPEGSVSTLKIQRTERGDSAVYLCASSSLDRGENTEAFFGQGTRLTVV.